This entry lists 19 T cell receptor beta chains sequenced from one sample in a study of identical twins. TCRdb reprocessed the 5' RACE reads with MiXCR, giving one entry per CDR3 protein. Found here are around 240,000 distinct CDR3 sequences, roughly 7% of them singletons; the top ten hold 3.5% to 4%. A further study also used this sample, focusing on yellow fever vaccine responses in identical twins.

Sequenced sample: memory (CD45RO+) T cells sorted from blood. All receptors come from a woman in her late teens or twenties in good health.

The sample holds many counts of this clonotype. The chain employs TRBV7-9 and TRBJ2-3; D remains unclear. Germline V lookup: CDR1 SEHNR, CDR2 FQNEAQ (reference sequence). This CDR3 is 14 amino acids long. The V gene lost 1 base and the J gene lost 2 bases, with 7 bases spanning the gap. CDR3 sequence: CASSLVQSTDTQYF. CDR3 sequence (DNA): TGTGCCAGCAGCTTAGTGCAATCCACAGATACGCAGTATTTT.

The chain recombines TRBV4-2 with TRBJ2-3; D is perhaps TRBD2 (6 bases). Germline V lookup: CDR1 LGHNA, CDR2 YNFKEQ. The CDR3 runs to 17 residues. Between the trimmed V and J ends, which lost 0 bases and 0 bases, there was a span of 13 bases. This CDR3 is CASSQDLSSVSTDTQYF. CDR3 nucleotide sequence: TGTGCCAGCAGCCAAGACCTATCTAGCGTTAGCACAGATACGCAGTATTTT.

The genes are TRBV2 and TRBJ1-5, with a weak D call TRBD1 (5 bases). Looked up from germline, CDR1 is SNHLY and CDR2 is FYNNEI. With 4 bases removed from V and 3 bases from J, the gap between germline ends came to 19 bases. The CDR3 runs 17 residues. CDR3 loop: CASSVSDLQGINQPQHF. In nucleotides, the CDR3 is TGTGCCAGCAGTGTTTCAGATCTCCAGGGCATCAATCAGCCCCAGCATTTT.

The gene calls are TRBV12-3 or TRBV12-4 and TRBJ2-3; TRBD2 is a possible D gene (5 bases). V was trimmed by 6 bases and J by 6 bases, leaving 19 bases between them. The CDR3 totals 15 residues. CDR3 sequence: CASSLGRGKRDTQYF. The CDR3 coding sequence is TGTGCCAGCAGCCTCGGACGGGGAAAGAGGGATACGCAGTATTTT.

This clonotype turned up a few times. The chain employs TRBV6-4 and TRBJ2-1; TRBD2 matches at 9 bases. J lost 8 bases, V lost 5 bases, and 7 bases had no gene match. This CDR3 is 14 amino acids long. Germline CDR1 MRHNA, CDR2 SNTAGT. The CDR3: CASSFSGSSDEQFF. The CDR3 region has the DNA TGTGCCAGCAGTTTTAGCGGGAGTTCGGATGAGCAGTTCTTC.

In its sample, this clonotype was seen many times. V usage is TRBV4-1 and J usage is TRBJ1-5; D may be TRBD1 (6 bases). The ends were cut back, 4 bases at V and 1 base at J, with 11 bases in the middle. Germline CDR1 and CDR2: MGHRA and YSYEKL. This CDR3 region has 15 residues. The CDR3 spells CASSPGEWSNQPQHF. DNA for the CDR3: TGCGCCAGCAGCCCAGGGGAATGGAGCAATCAGCCCCAGCATTTT.

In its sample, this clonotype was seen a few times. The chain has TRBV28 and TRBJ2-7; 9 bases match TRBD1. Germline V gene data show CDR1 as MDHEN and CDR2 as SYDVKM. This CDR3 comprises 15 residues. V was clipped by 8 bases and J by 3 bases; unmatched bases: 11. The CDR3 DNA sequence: TGTGCCAGCGGATCTCCCGGGACAGGGCACTACGAGCAGTACTTC. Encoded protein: CASGSPGTGHYEQYF.

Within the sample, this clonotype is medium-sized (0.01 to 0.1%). The CDR3, as DNA: TGTGCCAGCAACCAGGGTCGACGTGGTGAAAAACTGTTTTTT. This codes for CASNQGRRGEKLFF. The chain employs TRBV27 and TRBJ1-4; D is possibly TRBD1 (5 bases). CDR1 is MNHEY and CDR2 is SMNVEV in the germline V gene (reference sequence). CDR3 size: 14 residues. The V and J ends lost 7 bases and 7 bases respectively, with 16 bases between them.

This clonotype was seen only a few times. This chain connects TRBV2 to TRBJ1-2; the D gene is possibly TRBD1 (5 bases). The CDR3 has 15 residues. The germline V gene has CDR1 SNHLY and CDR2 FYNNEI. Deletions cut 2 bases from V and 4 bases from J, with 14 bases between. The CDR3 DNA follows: TGTGCCAGCAGTGAATACGGGGCGGAAGGCTATGGCTACACCTTC. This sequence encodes CASSEYGAEGYGYTF.

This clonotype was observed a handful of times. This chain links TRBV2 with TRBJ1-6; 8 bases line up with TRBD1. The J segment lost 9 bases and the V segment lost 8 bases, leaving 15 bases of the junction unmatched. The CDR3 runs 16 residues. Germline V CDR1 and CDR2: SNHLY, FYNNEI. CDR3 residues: CASATAWTGSLSPLHF. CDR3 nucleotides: TGTGCCAGCGCCACGGCTTGGACAGGGAGTCTTTCACCCCTCCACTTT.

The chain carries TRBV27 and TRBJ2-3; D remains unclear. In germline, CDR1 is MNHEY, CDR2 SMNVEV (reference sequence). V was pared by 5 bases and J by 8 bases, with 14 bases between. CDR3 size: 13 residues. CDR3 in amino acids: CASSASLESTQYF. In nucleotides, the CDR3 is TGTGCCAGCAGTGCATCGCTGGAGAGTACGCAGTATTTT.

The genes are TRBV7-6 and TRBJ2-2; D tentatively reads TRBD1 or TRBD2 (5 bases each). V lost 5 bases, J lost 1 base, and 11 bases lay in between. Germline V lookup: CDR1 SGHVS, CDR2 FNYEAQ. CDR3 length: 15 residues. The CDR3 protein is CASSVQGRNTGELFF. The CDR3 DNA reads TGTGCCAGCAGCGTTCAGGGACGGAACACCGGGGAGCTGTTTTTT. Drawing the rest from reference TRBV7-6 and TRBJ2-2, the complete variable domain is GAGVSQSPRYKVTKRGQDVALRCDPISGHVSLYWYRQALGQGPEFLTYFNYEAQQDKSGLPNDRFSAERPEGSISTLTIQRTEQRDSAMYRCASSVQGRNTGELFFGEGSRLTVL.

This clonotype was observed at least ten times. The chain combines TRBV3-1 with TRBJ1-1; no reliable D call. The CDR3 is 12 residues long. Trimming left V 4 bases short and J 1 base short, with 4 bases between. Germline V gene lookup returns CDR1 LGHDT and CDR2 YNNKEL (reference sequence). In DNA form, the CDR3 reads TGTGCCAGCAGCCGAGGGAACACTGAAGCTTTCTTT. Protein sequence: CASSRGNTEAFF.

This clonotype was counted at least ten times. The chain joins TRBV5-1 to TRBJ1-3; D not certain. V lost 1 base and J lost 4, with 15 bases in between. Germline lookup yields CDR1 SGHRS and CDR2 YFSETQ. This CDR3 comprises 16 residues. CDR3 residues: CASSLLGSLLGNTIYF. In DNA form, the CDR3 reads TGCGCCAGCAGCTTGCTGGGGTCTCTCCTCGGAAACACCATATATTTT.

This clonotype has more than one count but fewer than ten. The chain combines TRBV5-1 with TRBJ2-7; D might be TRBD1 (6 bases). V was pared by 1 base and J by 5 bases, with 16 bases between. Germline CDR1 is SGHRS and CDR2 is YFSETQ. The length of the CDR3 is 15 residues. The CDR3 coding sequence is TGCGCCAGCAGCTTGCGACAAGGGGGTTCCCACGAGCAGTACGTC. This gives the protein CASSLRQGGSHEQYV.

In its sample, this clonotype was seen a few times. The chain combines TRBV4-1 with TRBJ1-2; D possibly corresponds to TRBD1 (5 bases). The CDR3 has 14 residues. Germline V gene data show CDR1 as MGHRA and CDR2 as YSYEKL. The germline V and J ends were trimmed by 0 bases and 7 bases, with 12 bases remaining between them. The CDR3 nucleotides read TGCGCCAGCAGCCAAGATTCAGGGATTGGTGGCTACACCTTC. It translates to CASSQDSGIGGYTF.

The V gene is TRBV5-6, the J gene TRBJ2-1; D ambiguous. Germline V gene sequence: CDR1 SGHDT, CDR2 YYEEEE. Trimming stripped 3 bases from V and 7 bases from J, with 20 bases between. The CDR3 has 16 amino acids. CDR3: CASSSVGTYLTNEQFF. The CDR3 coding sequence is TGTGCCAGCAGCTCGGTGGGTACCTACCTAACGAATGAGCAGTTCTTC.

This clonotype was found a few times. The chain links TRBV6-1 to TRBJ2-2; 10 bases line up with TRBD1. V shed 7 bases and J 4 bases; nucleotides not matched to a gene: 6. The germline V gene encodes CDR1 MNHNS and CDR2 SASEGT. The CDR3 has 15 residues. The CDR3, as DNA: TGTGCCAGCAAAAGGGACAGGGGAGGCACCGGGGAGCTGTTTTTT. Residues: CASKRDRGGTGELFF.

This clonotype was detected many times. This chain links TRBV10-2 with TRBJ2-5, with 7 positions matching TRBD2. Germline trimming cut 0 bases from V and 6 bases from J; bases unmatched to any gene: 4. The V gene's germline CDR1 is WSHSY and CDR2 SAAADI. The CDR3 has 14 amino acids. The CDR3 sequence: CASSESRREKTQYF. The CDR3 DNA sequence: TGCGCCAGCAGTGAGTCCAGGCGGGAGAAGACCCAGTACTTC.